These T cell receptor beta chains were read from a single sample in a study of OX40 agonist ivuxolimab in advanced cancers. Profiling relied on immunoSEQ multiplex PCR, and the TCRdb table lists in-frame clones only, not all of them. The table shows 60,000 to 75,000 clones, with approximately 88% occurring only once. The sequencing used CD4+ or CD8+ T cells sorted from blood, collected in a trial of the OX40 agonist ivuxolimab. These TCRs come from an adult with an advanced solid tumor such as melanoma, head and neck, liver or kidney cancer. Each CDR3 is given with its conserved first and last residue. A D gene is named only where the DNA matches it firmly. Clone size is stated in some rows and not others, as once, few, many or a class when expanded.

>TRBJ2-7|.|.|TRBV6-6
CASSGTGEQYF
TGTGCCAGCAGCGGGACGGGAGAGCAGTACTTC
>TRBJ1-1|.|.|TRBV10-1
CASSESTSYTEAFF
TGCGCCAGCAGTGAGTCGACCTCATACACTGAAGCTTTCTTT
>TRBJ2-7|.|.|TRBV5-6
CASSFYAEIYEQYF
TGTGCCAGCAGCTTTTATGCGGAAATCTACGAGCAGTACTTC
>TRBJ2-3|few|.|TRBV7-9
CASSPLADTQYF
TGTGCCAGCAGTCCACTAGCAGATACGCAGTATTTT
>TRBJ2-3|.|TRBD2|TRBV7-8
CASRLAGRTDTQYF
TGTGCCAGCAGACTAGCGGGGCGCACAGATACGCAGTATTTT
>TRBJ2-1|.|TRBD2|TRBV6-5
CASSMTSGEQFF
TGTGCCAGCAGTATGACTAGCGGTGAGCAGTTCTTC
>TRBJ2-5|.|.|TRBV7-2
CASSLVGTGVGTQYF
TGTGCCAGCAGCTTAGTTGGGACGGGGGTAGGGACCCAGTACTTC
>TRBJ1-1|.|.|TRBV2
CASSVRLEKAFF
TGTGCCAGCAGTGTACGGTTGGAGAAAGCTTTCTTT
>TRBJ2-5|.|TRBD1|TRBV7-8
CASTRQGPGGGTQYF
TGTGCCAGCACCAGACAGGGCCCCGGTGGGGGGACCCAGTACTTC
>TRBJ1-5|.|TRBD1|TRBV5-1
CASSSGTGPGQPQHF
TGCGCCAGCAGTTCCGGGACAGGGCCAGGCCAGCCCCAGCATTTT
>TRBJ2-7|.|TRBD2|TRBV5-1
CASSLVMRGVNYEQYF
TGCGCCAGCAGCTTGGTTATGCGGGGGGTTAACTACGAGCAGTACTTC
>TRBJ2-1|few|.|TRBV6-6
CASSFPRGTGLQEQFF
TGTGCCAGCAGCTTCCCGCGGGGGACAGGTCTACAAGAGCAGTTCTTC
>TRBJ1-1|.|.|TRBV28
CASTYNTEAFF
TGTGCCAGTACCTATAACACTGAAGCTTTCTTT
>TRBJ2-5|once|TRBD2|TRBV5-4
CASSKTSGGAGETQYF
TGTGCCAGCAGCAAAACTAGCGGGGGGGCCGGCGAGACCCAGTACTTC
>TRBJ1-4|.|.|TRBV7-9
CASSSLTREGEKLFF
TGTGCCAGCAGCTCTTTGACGAGGGAGGGTGAAAAACTGTTTTTT
>TRBJ2-7|.|.|TRBV18
CASSPHSYEQYF
TGTGCCAGCTCACCCCATTCCTACGAGCAGTACTTC
>TRBJ2-7|.|.|TRBV7-9
CASSLEGGSNYEQYF
TGTGCCAGCAGCTTGGAGGGTGGCTCAAATTACGAGCAGTACTTC
>TRBJ1-1|few|.|TRBV19
CASSIGGDYTEAFF
TGTGCCAGTAGTATAGGAGGGGACTACACTGAAGCTTTCTTT
>TRBJ1-1|.|.|TRBV30
CAWRAGWATEAFF
TGTGCCTGGAGAGCAGGGTGGGCCACTGAAGCTTTCTTT
>TRBJ2-5|.|TRBD1|TRBV5-4
CASSLTGTEETQYF
TGTGCCAGCAGCCTAACCGGGACAGAAGAGACCCAGTACTTC
>TRBJ2-7|once|.|TRBV7-3
CASSLGAQGYEQYF
TGTGCCAGCAGCCTGGGTGCCCAGGGTTACGAGCAGTACTTC
>TRBJ2-5|few|.|TRBV6-1
CASSDAAGGSETQYF
TGTGCCAGCAGTGACGCTGCTGGCGGCTCAGAGACCCAGTACTTC
>TRBJ2-1|.|.|TRBV5-1
CASSSTGYNEQFF
TGCGCCAGCAGCTCGACTGGCTACAATGAGCAGTTCTTC
>TRBJ1-5|.|.|TRBV27
CASSPQGPHQPQHF
TGTGCCAGCAGCCCACAGGGACCCCATCAGCCCCAGCATTTT
>TRBJ2-1|.|.|TRBV11-2
CASSSPGYNNEQFF
TGTGCCAGCAGCTCCCCGGGCTATAACAATGAGCAGTTCTTC
>TRBJ1-5|.|TRBD1|TRBV27
CASAEGTGRNQPQHF
TGTGCCAGCGCGGAAGGGACAGGGAGAAATCAGCCCCAGCATTTT
>TRBJ2-1|.|.|TRBV6-5
CASSYSMGMVGNEQFF
TGTGCCAGCAGTTACTCGATGGGGATGGTGGGGAATGAGCAGTTCTTC
>TRBJ1-2|.|.|TRBV27
CASSPTSGNYGYTF
TGTGCCAGCAGTCCTACGTCGGGGAACTATGGCTACACCTTC
>TRBJ2-1|.|TRBD1|TRBV28
CASRDQGDEQFF
TGTGCCAGCAGGGATCAGGGGGATGAGCAGTTCTTC
>TRBJ1-6|.|.|TRBV5-1
CASSLQGDNSPLHF
TGCGCCAGCAGCTTACAGGGAGATAATTCACCCCTCCACTTT
>TRBJ1-1|.|.|TRBV30
CAWRTEMNTEAFF
TGTGCCTGGAGGACGGAGATGAACACTGAAGCTTTCTTT
>TRBJ1-1|.|TRBD1|TRBV7-2
CASSLDPGTGPFF
TGTGCCAGCAGCTTGGACCCTGGGACAGGTCCCTTCTTT
>TRBJ1-5|.|TRBD1|TRBV7-3
CASSSGQGSNQPQHF
TGTGCCAGCAGCTCGGGACAGGGGAGCAATCAGCCCCAGCATTTT
>TRBJ2-7|.|.|TRBV6-5
CATRELGEQYF
TGTGCCACCAGGGAACTAGGCGAGCAGTACTTC
>TRBJ2-3|.|.|TRBV6-5
CASSRGTGTDTQYF
TGTGCCAGCAGTCGGGGGACGGGCACAGATACGCAGTATTTT
>TRBJ2-1|.|TRBD2|TRBV19
CASSMGLAGNEQFF
TGTGCCAGTAGTATGGGGCTAGCGGGAAACGAGCAGTTCTTC
>TRBJ2-3|.|.|TRBV18
CASSPPVGTDTQYF
TGTGCCAGCTCACCACCTGTTGGCACAGATACGCAGTATTTT